What follows describes a single T cell receptor (beta chain). This entry is derived from a study of blood T cell repertoires in COVID-19. Turning to the study itself: Sources were T cells, B-cell-depleted T cells, or PBMCs; the material itself was cDNA or gDNA.

Some clones are missing from TCRdb's copy, which holds only in-frame ones; the method was immunoSEQ multiplex PCR. Altogether roughly 300,000 clones are present, over 75% being singletons, with the ten largest covering less than 6%. The CDR3 has 15 amino acids. With 4 bases removed from V and 2 bases from J, the gap between germline ends came to 13 bases. Germline CDR1 is LGHNA and CDR2 is YNFKEQ. Participants' own reports of clinical history determined their cohort assignment. Before being deemed recovered, Cohort 3 donors had two negative PCRs, clearance, or symptom resolution. This receptor was identified in a woman aged 25 to 39 who had recovered from COVID-19. The sample consisted of PBMCs or T cells enriched from blood (not recorded which). The chain recombines TRBV4-2 with TRBJ2-3, with TRBD2 as a possible D gene (6 bases). The chain's CDR3 is CASSPGGDHTDTQYF. As DNA, the CDR3 is TGTGCCAGCAGCCCCGGCGGGGACCACACAGATACGCAGTATTTT.